A single sample gave rise to the 14 T cell receptor beta chains below, sequenced in a study of early T cells in non-severe SARS-CoV-2 infection. TCRdb re-analysed the 5' RACE reads in MiXCR, keeping a single row per CDR3 protein. Of under 30,000 distinct CDR3 sequences detected, around 6% appear once; the ten largest clones hold over 20%. Material for sequencing was whole blood. The receptors originated from an adult who was a healthcare worker with PCR-confirmed SARS-CoV-2 infection or an uninfected control (not recorded which).

This clonotype was seen ten or more times. V usage is TRBV6-4 and J usage is TRBJ1-5; no reliable D call. Germline CDR1 and CDR2: MRHNA and SNTAGT. This CDR3 contains 13 residues. Trimming pared 0 bases from V and 6 bases from J, leaving 6 bases between. The DNA of the CDR3 is TGTGCCAGCAGTGACTCGATCGGTCAGCCCCAGCATTTT. As protein: CASSDSIGQPQHF.

This clonotype appeared many times. The chain couples TRBV6-6 to TRBJ1-6; possibly TRBD1 for D (5 bases). Germline loops: CDR1 MNHNY, CDR2 SVGAGI (reference sequence). Trimming left V 6 bases short and J 6 bases short, with 18 bases between. The CDR3 is 16 residues long. CDR3 DNA: TGTGCCAGCAGACCTGCAAGAGGGGTTGGTAATTCACCCCTCCACTTT. Its translation: CASRPARGVGNSPLHF.

This clonotype was recorded many times. V usage is TRBV6-1 and J usage is TRBJ2-1, with TRBD2 identical over 10 bases. Losses at the gene ends were 6 bases for V and 4 bases for J; bases not matched to a gene: 15. Germline V CDR1 and CDR2: MNHNS, SASEGT. The CDR3 length is 18 residues. The DNA of the CDR3 is TGTGCCAGCAGCTCTCCGCCCGGGCTAGCGGGAGCTTACAATGAGCAGTTCTTC. It specifies CASSSPPGLAGAYNEQFF.

This clonotype has at least ten counts. The V gene is TRBV19, the J gene TRBJ2-7; TRBD2 matches 10 bases. This CDR3 is 15 amino acids long. V lost 3 bases, J lost 6 bases, and 8 bases stayed unmatched. The germline V gene encodes CDR1 LNHDA and CDR2 SQIVND (reference sequence). The CDR3 coding sequence is TGTGCCAGTAGTATTGGACTAGCGGCCTCTCTCGAGCAGTACTTC. Protein product: CASSIGLAASLEQYF.

This clonotype was seen repeatedly, ten times or more. The DNA for the CDR3 is TGCAGTGCCATCGGGGGGACCCACGTTTTCTTCAATGAGCAGTTCTTC. Translating gives CSAIGGTHVFFNEQFF. The chain has TRBV20-1 and TRBJ2-1; 7 bases fit TRBD2. The CDR3 is 16 residues long. Germline V gene data show CDR1 as DFQATT and CDR2 as SNEGSKA (reference sequence). V gave up 6 bases and J gave up 6 bases; unmatched junction bases: 17.

This clonotype rates as medium-sized. V gene TRBV11-3 combines with J gene TRBJ2-1; 8 bases align to TRBD2. The CDR3 runs 15 residues. The germline V gene encodes CDR1 SGHNT and CDR2 YENEEA. The trim removed 0 bases at V and 5 bases at J, leaving 3 bases unmatched. In nucleotides, the CDR3 is TGTGCCAGCAGCTTAGAAACTAGCGGAAACAATGAGCAGTTCTTC. Its protein is CASSLETSGNNEQFF.

This clonotype was recorded at least ten times. The chain is built from TRBV11-2 and TRBJ1-4; 8 bases are a match to TRBD1. Per the germline V gene, CDR1 is SGHAT and CDR2 is FQNNGV. This CDR3 has 15 amino acids. The J segment lost 2 bases and the V segment lost 4 bases, leaving 3 bases of the junction unmatched. CDR3 nucleotides: TGTGCCAGCAGCTCGCGGACAGGGACTAATGAAAAACTGTTTTTT. This translates into CASSSRTGTNEKLFF.

The chain combines TRBV28 with TRBJ1-5, with unresolved D. Trimming stripped 5 bases from V and 2 bases from J, with 19 bases between. This CDR3 has 17 residues. Germline CDR1 reads MDHEN; CDR2 reads SYDVKM. The chain's CDR3 is CASSPSRNLKGNQPQHF. The CDR3 DNA follows: TGTGCCAGCAGTCCTTCCCGAAACTTAAAGGGCAATCAGCCCCAGCATTTT. The full variable domain, completed using reference TRBV28 and TRBJ1-5, is DVKVTQSSRYLVKRTGEKVFLECVQDMDHENMFWYRQDPGLGLRLIYFSYDVKMKEKGDIPEGYSVSREKKERFSLILESASTNQTSMYLCASSPSRNLKGNQPQHFGDGTRLSIL.

This clonotype was picked up a small number of times. The genes are TRBV11-2 and TRBJ2-5; no firm D call. CDR3 length equals 13 residues. The germline V gene has CDR1 SGHAT and CDR2 FQNNGV. V gave up 1 base and J gave up 1 base, with 4 bases separating them. CDR3 amino acids: CASSLGSQETQYF. The CDR3 DNA reads TGTGCCAGCAGCTTAGGGTCCCAAGAGACCCAGTACTTC.

The table lists this clonotype with many counts. This chain uses TRBV25-1 with TRBJ1-2; tentative D call: TRBD1 (5 bases). CDR3 length: 14 residues. From germline, CDR1 is MGHDK and CDR2 SYGVNS. Trimming cost V 2 bases and J 8 bases, with 15 bases left between them. DNA for the CDR3: TGTGCCAGCAGTGAACCTGGGGCAGGGAGAGGCTACACCTTC. It translates to CASSEPGAGRGYTF.

This clonotype was seen a handful of times. This chain connects TRBV6-5 to TRBJ1-2; D is possibly TRBD1 (6 bases). The V end was cut by 0 bases, the J end by 7 bases, with 12 bases between. Germline CDR1 reads MNHEY; CDR2 reads SVGAGI. The CDR3 extends over 14 amino acids. This CDR3 reads CASSYSARGLGYTF. CDR3 sequence (DNA): TGTGCCAGCAGTTACTCGGCCAGGGGTCTTGGCTACACCTTC.

This clonotype occurred a few times. The V call is TRBV20-1, the J call TRBJ2-3, with a possible D match to TRBD2 (5 bases). The CDR3 length is 16 residues. Deletions cut 3 bases from V and 1 base from J, with 17 bases between. The V gene's germline CDR1 is DFQATT and CDR2 SNEGSKA (reference sequence). The CDR3 nucleotides are TGCAGTGCTAGCCCGGGATGGACGAAGGGCACAGATACGCAGTATTTT. It translates to CSASPGWTKGTDTQYF.

Many counts were recorded for this clonotype. V usage is TRBV7-9 and J usage is TRBJ2-7; D might be TRBD1 (6 bases). The CDR3 has 12 amino acids. V shed 5 bases and J shed 3 bases, with 8 bases lying between them. Germline V lookup: CDR1 SEHNR, CDR2 FQNEAQ (reference sequence). CDR3 nucleotides: TGTGCCAGCAGCCGGACAGTCTACGAGCAGTACTTC. It encodes CASSRTVYEQYF.

This clonotype showed up many times. The rearrangement joins TRBV20-1 to TRBJ2-1, with 9 bases matching TRBD2. The CDR3 is made up of 17 amino acids. Losses at the gene ends were 0 bases for V and 0 bases for J; bases not matched to a gene: 6. Germline CDR1 is DFQATT and CDR2 is SNEGSKA (reference sequence). The CDR3: CSARDLSGGSSYNEQFF. In nucleotides, the CDR3 is TGCAGTGCTAGAGATCTAAGCGGGGGGAGCTCCTACAATGAGCAGTTCTTC.